This T cell receptor beta chain was observed in a study of CD8 T cells in Susac syndrome. Germline V gene data show CDR1 as SGHTA and CDR2 as FQGNSA. The CDR3 has 15 residues. The ends were cut back, 2 bases at V and 7 bases at J, with 12 bases in the middle. Roughly 0.45 to 1 ug RNA was reverse transcribed with random hexamers. With immunoSEQ multiplex PCR, TCR beta CDR3 was amplified across 54 Vbeta and 13 Jbeta. TCRdb re-analysed the immunoSEQ multiplex PCR reads in MiXCR, keeping a single row per CDR3 protein. The data contain 200,000 to 250,000 distinct CDR3 sequences, about 94% of them singletons. Study observations and caveats: None of the CD4+ T cell repertoires in Susac syndrome showed clonal expansion.

TCR beta sequencing was performed on blood CD8+ and CD4+ T cells. The authors negatively isolated CD8+ and CD4+ T cells and FACS-enriched TEMRA cells. On this clonotype itself: The target antigen is unknown.

The specimen sequenced was CD4+ T cells from PBMCs. This chain links TRBV7-2 with TRBJ1-6; D gene uncertain. This sequence originates from a human donor with Susac syndrome. CDR3 coding DNA: TGTGCCAGCAGCTTAAGAACACTTACAAATTCACCCCTCCACTTT. Translating gives CASSLRTLTNSPLHF.